The 24 T cell receptor beta chains given below trace back to one sample, sequenced in a study of OX40 agonist ivuxolimab in advanced cancers. The assay was immunoSEQ multiplex PCR, and TCRdb's table has in-frame clones only and misses some. The sample shows tens of thousands of clones, about 87% of them seen only once. The specimen comprised CD4+ or CD8+ T cells sorted from blood, sampled in a trial of the OX40 agonist ivuxolimab. These TCRs come from an adult with an advanced solid tumor such as melanoma, head and neck, liver or kidney cancer.

The rearrangement uses TRBV11-3 and TRBJ2-5; unclear D gene. Trimming removed 5 bases from V and 1 base from J, with 11 bases in between. This CDR3 has 14 residues. CDR1 and CDR2 (germline): SGHNT, YENEEA. The CDR3 is CASSPYSVQETQYF. CDR3 nucleotides: TGTGCCAGCAGCCCCTACTCGGTCCAAGAGACCCAGTACTTC.

The CDR3 loop is CASSGSGSSYEQYF. In DNA form, the CDR3 reads TGTGCCAGCAGCGGTAGCGGGAGCTCCTACGAGCAGTACTTC. The chain employs TRBV9 and TRBJ2-7, with 9 positions matching TRBD2. This CDR3 has 14 residues. The V gene end was trimmed by 3 bases and the J gene end by 0 bases; junction bases not matched to a gene: 1. Germline V gives CDR1 SGDLS, CDR2 YYNGEE.

This clone appeared once. The chain recombines TRBV9 with TRBJ2-1; 11 nucleotides agree with TRBD2. Trimming at V came to 3 bases and at J to 7 bases, leaving 0 bases not matched to a gene. The CDR3 is 13 amino acids. CDR1 and CDR2 (germline): SGDLS, YYNGEE. CDR3 sequence (DNA): TGTGCCAGCAGCGGACTAGCGGGAAATGAGCAGTTCTTC. Translating gives CASSGLAGNEQFF.

The V gene is TRBV4-1, the J gene TRBJ1-5; D is undetermined. The CDR3 is made up of 14 amino acids. Germline CDR1 and CDR2: MGHRA and YSYEKL. V lost 0 bases and J lost 7, with 10 bases in between. The CDR3 region has the DNA TGCGCCAGCAGCCAAGAAAGAGGTGGGCAGCCCCAGCATTTT. This encodes CASSQERGGQPQHF.

This clone has only a few counts. The rearrangement joins TRBV11-2 to TRBJ2-7, with TRBD2 as a possible D gene (6 bases). The germline CDR1 and CDR2 sequences are SGHAT and FQNNGV. This CDR3 has 13 amino acids. Trimming removed 3 bases at V and 3 bases at J, with 9 bases between. CDR3 residues: CASSFGSNYEQYF. CDR3 coding DNA: TGTGCCAGCAGCTTCGGGAGCAACTACGAGCAGTACTTC.

The V gene is TRBV28, the J gene TRBJ2-3; D might be TRBD1 (6 bases). V was cut by 6 bases and J by 2 bases, with 21 bases left in between. This CDR3 region has 17 residues. Germline V gene lookup returns CDR1 MDHEN and CDR2 SYDVKM. The CDR3 reads CASRGAGARYLTDTQYF. CDR3 sequence (DNA): TGTGCCAGCAGGGGGGCAGGGGCGCGGTACCTCACAGATACGCAGTATTTT. The full variable domain, completed using reference TRBV28 and TRBJ2-3, is DVKVTQSSRYLVKRTGEKVFLECVQDMDHENMFWYRQDPGLGLRLIYFSYDVKMKEKGDIPEGYSVSREKKERFSLILESASTNQTSMYLCASRGAGARYLTDTQYFGPGTRLTVL.

V is TRBV6-4 and J is TRBJ2-3; D may match TRBD1 or TRBD2 (6 bases each). The CDR3 has 16 residues. The V end lost 4 bases, the J end lost 4 bases, and 18 bases lay between the germline ends. Germline CDR1 reads MRHNA; CDR2 reads SNTAGT. The DNA of the CDR3 is TGTGCCAGCAGTGGCAATGGCGGAGGGGGGCCAGATACGCAGTATTTT. This translates into CASSGNGGGGPDTQYF.

The gene calls are TRBV6-5 and TRBJ2-3, with no clear D. Trimming stripped 0 bases from V and 0 bases from J, with 10 bases between. Germline values: CDR1 MNHEY, CDR2 SVGAGI. The CDR3 sequence is 16 residues long. The CDR3 nucleotides are TGTGCCAGCAGTTACTCTCCGGGTACTAGCACAGATACGCAGTATTTT. Its translation is CASSYSPGTSTDTQYF.

This rearrangement joins TRBV18 to TRBJ2-5; TRBD2 matches 8 bases. The CDR3 sequence is 16 residues long. Germline CDR1 KGHSH, CDR2 LQKENI. V was pared by 0 bases and J by 4 bases, with 7 bases of the junction left unmatched. The DNA of the CDR3 is TGTGCCAGCTCACCACCAGCACTAGCGGCTCCAGAGACCCAGTACTTC. Translated: CASSPPALAAPETQYF.

In its sample, this clone was seen once. V usage is TRBV27 and J usage is TRBJ1-4; possibly TRBD1 for D (5 bases). V was shortened by 6 bases and J by 7 bases, with 12 bases between the two germline ends. Per the germline V gene, CDR1 is MNHEY and CDR2 is SMNVEV (reference sequence). The CDR3 is made up of 13 amino acids. The CDR3 loop is CASRRGSAEKLFF. The CDR3 nucleotides read TGTGCCAGCAGGCGGGGCTCTGCTGAAAAACTGTTTTTT.

This chain connects TRBV21-1 to TRBJ2-5; whether TRBD1, the table's D call, matches the DNA was not checked. TRBV21-1 is reported as a pseudogene. This CDR3 is built from 16 residues. CDR3 loop: CASSRPVQGGEETQYF. The DNA of the CDR3 is TGTGCCAGCAGCAGACCAGTTCAGGGGGGAGAAGAGACCCAGTACTTC.

The chain combines TRBV29-1 with TRBJ1-1, with TRBD1 matching over 7 bases. V gave up 7 bases and J gave up 4 bases; unmatched junction bases: 3. This CDR3 has 11 amino acids. CDR1 and CDR2 (germline): SQVTM, ANQGSEA. In nucleotides, the CDR3 is TGCAGCGCTCAGGGGGGCACTGAAGCTTTCTTT. Translating gives CSAQGGTEAFF.

CDR3 protein: CASSPRETYEQYF. The CDR3 bases are TGTGCCAGCAGCCCCCGGGAGACCTACGAGCAGTACTTC. The gene calls are TRBV9 and TRBJ2-7; perhaps TRBD2 as D (6 bases). The CDR3 consists of 13 residues. Between the trimmed V and J ends, which lost 4 bases and 2 bases, there was a span of 10 bases. Germline-derived CDR1 and CDR2 are SGDLS and YYNGEE.

Points on this clone: A read error likely explains this, since a far larger clone differs by one base. The chain joins TRBV27 to TRBJ2-7, with D possibly being TRBD1 or TRBD2 (5 bases each). There are 13 residues in the CDR3. The V gene's germline CDR1 is MNHEY and CDR2 SMNVEV (reference sequence). Here the CDR3 reads CASSYGGGYGQYF. DNA of the CDR3: TGTGCCAGCAGTTATGGGGGTGGCTACGGGCAGTACTTC.

The V gene is TRBV18, the J gene TRBJ2-1, with 11 bases lining up with TRBD1. CDR3 length: 16 amino acids. The J segment lost 7 bases and the V segment lost 4 bases, leaving 9 bases of the junction unmatched. The germline gives CDR1 KGHSH, CDR2 LQKENI. CDR3 protein: CASSRSGTGGGNEQFF. In DNA form, the CDR3 reads TGTGCCAGCTCACGGTCCGGGACAGGGGGTGGAAATGAGCAGTTCTTC.

This clone has more than one count but fewer than ten. V usage is TRBV6-1 and J usage is TRBJ2-7, with 11 positions matching TRBD1. This CDR3 is built from 15 residues. In germline, CDR1 is MNHNS, CDR2 SASEGT. V trimming: 0 bases; J trimming: 6 bases; junction bases outside the gene matches: 4. This CDR3 is CASSEAPGTGGEQYF. CDR3 nucleotides: TGTGCCAGCAGTGAAGCTCCCGGGACAGGGGGCGAGCAGTACTTC.

CDR3 DNA sequence: TGTGCCAGCAGAGCGCGGGGAGTCCCAGATACGCAGTATTTT. It specifies CASRARGVPDTQYF. The chain carries TRBV5-4 and TRBJ2-3, with D perhaps TRBD2 (6 bases). Germline V CDR1 and CDR2: SGHNT, YYREEE (reference sequence). The CDR3 extends over 14 amino acids. The V gene lost 5 bases and the J gene lost 4 bases, with 14 bases spanning the gap. Drawing the rest from reference TRBV5-4 and TRBJ2-3, the complete variable domain is ETGVTQSPTHLIKTRGQQVTLRCSSQSGHNTVSWYQQALGQGPQFIFQYYREEENGRGNFPPRFSGLQFPNYSSELNVNALELDDSALYLCASRARGVPDTQYFGPGTRLTVL.

The chain has TRBV5-1 and TRBJ1-1, with a possible D match to TRBD1 (6 bases). CDR1 is SGHRS and CDR2 is YFSETQ in the germline V gene. There are 14 residues in the CDR3. The germline V and J ends were trimmed by 3 bases and 1 base, with 10 bases remaining between them. CDR3: CASSWGAGNTEAFF. CDR3 DNA sequence: TGCGCCAGCAGCTGGGGGGCAGGGAACACTGAAGCTTTCTTT.

This sequence joins TRBV19 and TRBJ2-7, with TRBD1 matching 7 bases. The CDR3 spans 14 residues. Unmatched junction bases numbered 5, after V lost 4 bases and J lost 2 bases. Germline V gene lookup returns CDR1 LNHDA and CDR2 SQIVND (reference sequence). In DNA form, the CDR3 reads TGTGCCAGTAGTAGACAGGGAACCCCCTACGAGCAGTACTTC. This sequence encodes CASSRQGTPYEQYF.

This clone has more than one count but fewer than ten. The V gene is TRBV10-2, the J gene TRBJ1-1; TRBD1 is a possible D gene (5 bases). The CDR3 length is 14 residues. V dropped 1 base and J dropped 2 bases, with 8 bases sitting between them. The germline gives CDR1 WSHSY, CDR2 SAAADI. This CDR3 is CASSEYRRNTEAFF. The DNA of the CDR3 is TGCGCCAGCAGTGAGTACAGGAGAAACACTGAAGCTTTCTTT.

The chain employs TRBV7-9 and TRBJ2-6, with D uncertain. CDR1 and CDR2 from the germline V gene are SEHNR and FQNEAQ (reference sequence). The CDR3 consists of 17 residues. V lost 1 base and J lost 4, with 14 bases in between. This CDR3 is CASSLVAGGWGANVLTF. DNA for the CDR3: TGTGCCAGCAGCTTAGTCGCAGGTGGATGGGGGGCCAACGTCCTGACTTTC.

In its sample, this clone ranks as medium-sized. The chain employs TRBV6-1 and TRBJ2-5; D unresolved. The ends were cut back, 6 bases at V and 5 bases at J, with 13 bases in the middle. CDR3 length: 13 residues. Germline V gene data show CDR1 as MNHNS and CDR2 as SASEGT. For the CDR3, the DNA is TGTGCCAGCAGCCCCTCGATGAGGGAGACCCAGTACTTC. Amino acids: CASSPSMRETQYF.

This rearrangement joins TRBV7-9 to TRBJ2-3; 14 bases agree with TRBD2. The CDR3 spans 16 residues. Germline V gene lookup returns CDR1 SEHNR and CDR2 FQNEAQ (reference sequence). V lost 5 bases to trimming and J lost 2 bases; unmatched junction nucleotides: 3. The CDR3 DNA follows: TGTGCCAGCAGCCCGACTAGCGGGAGGGACACAGATACGCAGTATTTT. Protein sequence: CASSPTSGRDTDTQYF. The entire variable domain, with the rest obtained from reference TRBV7-9 and TRBJ2-3, is as follows: DTGVSQNPRHKITKRGQNVTFRCDPISEHNRLYWYRQTLGQGPEFLTYFQNEAQLEKSRLLSDRFSAERPKGSFSTLEIQRTEQGDSAMYLCASSPTSGRDTDTQYFGPGTRLTVL.

This chain uses TRBV9 with TRBJ2-1; possibly TRBD2 for D (5 bases). The CDR3 consists of 17 residues. The germline V gene has CDR1 SGDLS and CDR2 YYNGEE. V lost 3 bases, J lost 0 bases, and 16 bases lay in between. The DNA of the CDR3 is TGTGCCAGCAGCGCTGCCCTACTAGGGAGCTCCTACAATGAGCAGTTCTTC. This translates into CASSAALLGSSYNEQFF.